The 18 T cell receptor beta chains presented below share a single source sample, sequenced in a study of control samples from healthy donors and cancer patients. This table comes from immunoSEQ multiplex PCR, and its TCRdb copy is limited to in-frame clones, with some not included. The repertoire holds some 130,000 clones, with 85% to 95% as singletons. The specimen was blood. Every receptor here comes from a man in his thirties or forties in good health.

The V call is TRBV7-9, the J call TRBJ1-1; tentative D call: TRBD1 (6 bases). CDR1 is SEHNR, CDR2 FQNEAQ, per germline (reference sequence). V dropped 5 bases and J dropped 2 bases, with 15 bases sitting between them. The CDR3 extends over 15 amino acids. In DNA, the CDR3 is TGTGCCAGCAGCGGGTGGCCGGACAGAAACACTGAAGCTTTCTTT. Translation gives CASSGWPDRNTEAFF. Combining the CDR3 with reference TRBV7-9 and TRBJ1-1 gives the whole variable domain DTGVSQNPRHKITKRGQNVTFRCDPISEHNRLYWYRQTLGQGPEFLTYFQNEAQLEKSRLLSDRFSAERPKGSFSTLEIQRTEQGDSAMYLCASSGWPDRNTEAFFGQGTRLTVV.

The rearrangement links TRBV5-1 to TRBJ1-2, with 9 positions matching TRBD1. Germline V gives CDR1 SGHRS, CDR2 YFSETQ. This CDR3 is 13 amino acids long. J gave up 6 bases and V 5 bases, and 5 bases lay outside the gene matches. CDR3 sequence (DNA): TGCGCCAGCAGGCGGACAGGGGATAATGGCTACACCTTC. It is translated as CASRRTGDNGYTF.

The CDR3: CASSYTGTTGELFF. In nucleotides, the CDR3 is TGTGCCAGCAGCTATACAGGGACCACCGGGGAGCTGTTTTTT. The chain couples TRBV6-5 to TRBJ2-2, with D possibly being TRBD1 (6 bases). This CDR3 has 14 amino acids. V lost 6 bases and J lost 4, with 12 bases in between. The germline V gene encodes CDR1 MNHEY and CDR2 SVGAGI.

This chain uses TRBV3-1 (or the pseudogene TRBV3-2) with TRBJ2-5; D is unclear. V lost 4 bases and J lost 4, with 19 bases in between. This CDR3 is built from 16 residues. Per the germline V gene, CDR1 is LGHDT and CDR2 is YNNKEL (reference sequence). This CDR3 is CASSPRPITNVETQYF. The CDR3 DNA sequence: TGTGCCAGCAGCCCTCGACCAATCACGAATGTAGAGACCCAGTACTTC.

V is TRBV15 and J is TRBJ1-1, with 7 bases aligning to TRBD1. The length of the CDR3 is 16 residues. J gave up 1 base and V 2 bases, and 7 bases lay outside the gene matches. Germline values: CDR1 LNHNV, CDR2 YYDKDF (reference sequence). In nucleotides, the CDR3 is TGTGCCACCAGCAGAAACAGGGGTTCGAGGAACACTGAAGCTTTCTTT. Its protein product is CATSRNRGSRNTEAFF.

The rearrangement joins TRBV27 to TRBJ1-1; TRBD1 aligns across 8 bases. V lost 3 bases to trimming and J lost 7 bases; unmatched junction nucleotides: 7. Germline lookup yields CDR1 MNHEY and CDR2 SMNVEV (reference sequence). The CDR3 has 14 residues. This CDR3 is CASSFLDRAHEAFF. In DNA, the CDR3 is TGTGCCAGCAGTTTCTTGGACAGGGCCCATGAAGCTTTCTTT.

The chain joins TRBV11-2 to TRBJ1-4, with D tentatively TRBD1 (5 bases). Trimming took 5 bases from V and 8 from J, leaving 15 bases between them. The V gene's germline CDR1 is SGHAT and CDR2 FQNNGV. This CDR3 has 14 residues. CDR3 protein: CASSETGPGEKLFF. For the CDR3, the DNA is TGTGCCAGCAGCGAAACAGGACCTGGGGAAAAACTGTTTTTT.

V usage is TRBV5-6 and J usage is TRBJ1-5; D gene ambiguous. This CDR3 region has 13 residues. Germline loops: CDR1 SGHDT, CDR2 YYEEEE. Trimming removed 0 bases at V and 7 bases at J, with 8 bases between. The CDR3 region has the DNA TGTGCCAGCAGCTTGGGTGACACACAGCCCCAGCATTTT. Amino acid sequence: CASSLGDTQPQHF.

This clone was observed a single time. This chain uses TRBV6-5 with TRBJ1-3; the D is unclear. Deletions cut 0 bases from V and 4 bases from J, with 7 bases between. The CDR3 has 14 residues. Germline CDR1 MNHEY, CDR2 SVGAGI. CDR3: CASSYSSRGNTIYF. The CDR3 DNA reads TGTGCCAGCAGTTACTCTTCCAGGGGAAACACCATATATTTT.

This clone was seen a single time. Here the CDR3 reads CASSLGGDTDTQYF. The CDR3 region has the DNA TGTGCCAGCAGCTTAGGCGGGGACACAGATACGCAGTATTTT. V and J are TRBV11-2 and TRBJ2-3; perhaps TRBD2 as D (6 bases). Per the germline V gene, CDR1 is SGHAT and CDR2 is FQNNGV. Trimming shortened V by 1 base and J by 2 bases, and 7 bases separated the two germline ends. The CDR3 runs 14 residues. The full variable domain, rest sourced from reference TRBV11-2 and TRBJ2-3, is EAGVAQSPRYKIIEKRQSVAFWCNPISGHATLYWYQQILGQGPKLLIQFQNNGVVDDSQLPKDRFSAERLKGVDSTLKIQPAKLEDSAVYLCASSLGGDTDTQYFGPGTRLTVL.

On this clone: At the DNA level, this CDR3 is encoded by other sequences in the same sample as well. CDR3 protein: CAWSRQLNTEAFF. The CDR3 bases are TGTGCCTGGAGCCGACAGCTTAACACTGAAGCTTTCTTT. The rearrangement joins TRBV30 to TRBJ1-1; D perhaps matches TRBD1 (5 bases). This CDR3 is built from 13 residues. CDR1 is GTSNPN, CDR2 SVGIG, per germline (reference sequence). V was shortened by 3 bases and J by 2 bases, with 10 bases between the two germline ends.

This chain joins TRBV9 and TRBJ2-5, with 9 bases aligning to TRBD2. With V trimmed by 3 bases and J by 4 bases, 4 bases remained unmatched. Germline-derived CDR1 and CDR2 are SGDLS and YYNGEE. The CDR3 has 14 residues. The CDR3 is CASSAGGRGETQYF. CDR3 sequence (DNA): TGTGCCAGCAGCGCGGGCGGGAGGGGAGAGACCCAGTACTTC.

The chain combines TRBV20-1 with TRBJ1-1; D gene uncertain. The CDR3 sequence is 10 residues long. V lost 7 bases and J 1 base, leaving 4 bases between the germline ends. Germline V CDR1 and CDR2: DFQATT, SNEGSKA (reference sequence). Here the CDR3 reads CSVRNTEAFF. The DNA of the CDR3 is TGCAGTGTTAGGAACACTGAAGCTTTCTTT.

The rearrangement uses TRBV5-4 and TRBJ2-5, with 13 bases fitting TRBD2. The CDR3 sequence is 18 residues long. Losses at the gene ends were 5 bases for V and 0 bases for J; bases not matched to a gene: 10. The germline gives CDR1 SGHNT, CDR2 YYREEE (reference sequence). The CDR3 reads CASRLTSGGRGYQETQYF. CDR3 DNA sequence: TGTGCCAGCAGATTGACTAGCGGGGGGAGGGGGTACCAAGAGACCCAGTACTTC.

This clone was seen a single time. The J gene is TRBJ1-4, the V gene TRBV10-3; no definite D call. CDR3 length equals 14 residues. The germline V gene encodes CDR1 ENHRY and CDR2 SYGVKD. V gave up 6 bases and J gave up 0 bases, with 8 bases separating them. In DNA, the CDR3 is TGTGCCATCAGGGCCGGGACAACTAATGAAAAACTGTTTTTT. Its protein product is CAIRAGTTNEKLFF.

The gene calls are TRBV7-2 and TRBJ2-1; 7 bases agree with TRBD1. Germline trimming cut 4 bases from V and 2 bases from J; bases unmatched to any gene: 5. The CDR3 has 15 residues. Germline values: CDR1 SGHTA, CDR2 FQGNSA. The CDR3 bases are TGTGCCAGCAGCTACAGGGGCACGGCCTACAATGAGCAGTTCTTC. It specifies CASSYRGTAYNEQFF.

V is TRBV2 and J is TRBJ1-4; D might be TRBD1 (6 bases). The V gene's germline CDR1 is SNHLY and CDR2 FYNNEI. This CDR3 contains 14 residues. V was clipped by 6 bases and J by 3 bases, with 11 bases between them. The CDR3 here is CASSEGVANEKLFF. The CDR3 DNA is TGTGCCAGCAGCGAGGGGGTGGCTAATGAAAAACTGTTTTTT.

The rearrangement joins TRBV6-2 or TRBV6-3 to TRBJ2-4; 9 bases align to TRBD1. Trimming took 5 bases from V and 5 from J; bases not matched to a gene: 4. The CDR3 runs to 14 residues. Germline loops: CDR1 MNHEY, CDR2 SVGEGT. CDR3 DNA: TGTGCCAGCAGTCTAACAGGGGGCCAAAACATTCAGTACTTC. It translates to CASSLTGGQNIQYF.